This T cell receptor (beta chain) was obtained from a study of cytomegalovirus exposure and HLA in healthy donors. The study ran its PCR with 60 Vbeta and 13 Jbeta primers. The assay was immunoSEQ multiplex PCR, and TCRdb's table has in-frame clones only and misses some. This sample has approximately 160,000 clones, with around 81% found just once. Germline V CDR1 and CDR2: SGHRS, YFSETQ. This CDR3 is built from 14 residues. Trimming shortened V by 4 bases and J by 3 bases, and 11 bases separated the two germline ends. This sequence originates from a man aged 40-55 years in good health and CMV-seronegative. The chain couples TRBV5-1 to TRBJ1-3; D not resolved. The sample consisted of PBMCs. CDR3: CASSTQTGGNTIYF. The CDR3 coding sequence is TGCGCCAGCAGCACCCAGACGGGTGGAAACACCATATATTTT.